This T cell receptor (beta chain) was found in a study of cytomegalovirus exposure and HLA in healthy donors. General study results and limits: The study flagged about 150 TCR beta chains as cytomegalovirus-associated. In a later analysis, productive TCRs from donors in an Asian-associated ancestry cluster reportedly carried fewer N-insertions than the cohort mean.

Primers included in the PCR were 60 Vbeta and 13 Jbeta primers. Produced via immunoSEQ multiplex PCR; TCRdb's table is partial and in-frame only. The sample's table shows approximately 100,000 clones. As to this clone: Its antigen is currently unknown.

The source of this sequence is a man aged 50-59 years in good health and CMV-seronegative. Specimen: PBMCs.

The DNA for the CDR3 is TGCGCCAGCAGGCAGGGACAGGGAGGGTCCTACGAGCAGTACTTC. Translated: CASRQGQGGSYEQYF. The chain links TRBV5-1 to TRBJ2-7; TRBD1 aligns across 9 bases. This CDR3 has 15 amino acids. CDR1 and CDR2 (germline): SGHRS, YFSETQ. V dropped 5 bases and J dropped 1; count of bases not matched to a gene: 7.